The 3 T cell receptor beta chains presented below share a single source sample, sequenced in a study of blood T cells in healthy people across ages (dated by TCRdb to between 2014 and 2017). Library preparation employed 5' RACE. The data were produced on an Illumina HiSeq 2500. A second roughly 7 to 12 cycle PCR used a sample-barcoded 5' primer and a J-beta primer mix. The public reads were reprocessed in TCRdb via fastp at Q25 and MiXCR, keeping in-frame beta chains. Each entry is one CDR3 protein sequence, shown with its most common DNA and genes. The sample table records around 780,000 distinct CDR3 sequences; around 24% of these occur just once. About 3% of the sample is in the top ten clones. This sample was shared with a second study, whose subject was T cells of mothers and their children.

Specimen: blood. Source of these receptors: a boy aged 5-17 years in good health.

This rearrangement joins TRBV6-5 to TRBJ1-4, with D possibly TRBD1 on 5 matching bases. This CDR3 has 14 amino acids. Between the trimmed V and J ends, which lost 0 bases and 7 bases, there was a span of 9 bases. Looked up from germline, CDR1 is MNHEY and CDR2 is SVGAGI. CDR3 nucleotide sequence: TGTGCCAGCAGTTACTCGGCAGGGCCTGAAAAACTGTTTTTT. Protein product: CASSYSAGPEKLFF.

Only a few counts were recorded for this clonotype. The chain combines TRBV28 with TRBJ2-7; no reliable D call. V was trimmed by 6 bases and J by 4 bases, leaving 10 bases between them. This CDR3 is built from 12 residues. Germline values: CDR1 MDHEN, CDR2 SYDVKM. DNA of the CDR3: TGTGCCAGCAGGGAAAGGAATTACGAGCAGTACTTC. Protein: CASRERNYEQYF. Based on the CDR3 plus reference TRBV28 and TRBJ2-7, the full variable domain is DVKVTQSSRYLVKRTGEKVFLECVQDMDHENMFWYRQDPGLGLRLIYFSYDVKMKEKGDIPEGYSVSREKKERFSLILESASTNQTSMYLCASRERNYEQYFGPGTRLTVT.

This clonotype has just a few counts. The chain employs TRBV4-2 and TRBJ1-4; the D is unclear. From germline, CDR1 is LGHNA and CDR2 YNFKEQ. The V and J ends lost 4 bases and 7 bases respectively, with 7 bases between them. There are 12 residues in the CDR3. In nucleotides, the CDR3 is TGTGCCAGCAGCCTGTCATTTGAAAAACTGTTTTTT. Its protein is CASSLSFEKLFF.